Reported below is one TCR beta chain. Its cognate antigen is unknown. The CDR3 has 17 amino acids. Germline lookup yields CDR1 SGHDT and CDR2 YYEEEE. V shed 4 bases, J shed 6 bases, and the junction held 17 bases outside the gene matches. Produced via immunoSEQ multiplex PCR; TCRdb's table is partial and in-frame only. Among approximately 89,000 clones, roughly 88% were seen once, and the ten largest hold about 0.28%. This specimen belongs to a study of OX40 agonist ivuxolimab in advanced cancers. Across the study: Treatment of patients was with ivuxolimab, an agonistic anti-OX40 (CD134) antibody.

Regarding the study as a whole: At 0.1 to 3.0 mg/kg and by week 6, CD4+ and CD8+ T cells in the blood had expanded clonally. People who partly responded at 0.1-3.0 mg/kg had some of the least clonal expansion seen.

The sequence came from an adult with an advanced solid tumor such as melanoma, head and neck, liver or kidney cancer. This chain uses TRBV5-6 with TRBJ2-5, with 8 positions matching TRBD2. The source was CD4+ or CD8+ T cells sorted from blood, collected in a trial of the OX40 agonist ivuxolimab. CDR3 loop: CASSPGERGLYRKTQYF. CDR3 nucleotides: TGTGCCAGCAGCCCGGGGGAGCGGGGGCTCTACAGGAAGACCCAGTACTTC.